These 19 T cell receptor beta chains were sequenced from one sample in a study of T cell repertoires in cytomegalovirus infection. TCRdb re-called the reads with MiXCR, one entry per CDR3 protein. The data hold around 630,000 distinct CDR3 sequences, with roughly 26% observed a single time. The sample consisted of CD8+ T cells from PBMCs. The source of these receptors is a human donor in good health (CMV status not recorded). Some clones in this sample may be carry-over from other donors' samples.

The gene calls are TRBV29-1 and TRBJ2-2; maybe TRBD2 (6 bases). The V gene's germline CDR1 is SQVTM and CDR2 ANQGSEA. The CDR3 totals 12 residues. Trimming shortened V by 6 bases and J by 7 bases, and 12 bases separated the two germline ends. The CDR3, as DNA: TGCAGCGTCGCGGGGACGGACGGGGAGCTGTTTTTT. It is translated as CSVAGTDGELFF.

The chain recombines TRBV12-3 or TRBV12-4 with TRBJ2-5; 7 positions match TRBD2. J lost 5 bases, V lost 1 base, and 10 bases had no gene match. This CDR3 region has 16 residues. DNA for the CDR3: TGTGCCAGCAGTTTAGAGCGGGATCATGGATTGGAGACCCAGTACTTC. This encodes CASSLERDHGLETQYF.

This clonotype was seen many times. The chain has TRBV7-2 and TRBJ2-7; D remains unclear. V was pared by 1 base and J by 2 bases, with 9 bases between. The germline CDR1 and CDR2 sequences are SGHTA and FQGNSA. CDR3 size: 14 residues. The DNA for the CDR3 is TGTGCCAGCAGCTTAGGGCAGTTAACCTACGAGCAGTACTTC. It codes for CASSLGQLTYEQYF.

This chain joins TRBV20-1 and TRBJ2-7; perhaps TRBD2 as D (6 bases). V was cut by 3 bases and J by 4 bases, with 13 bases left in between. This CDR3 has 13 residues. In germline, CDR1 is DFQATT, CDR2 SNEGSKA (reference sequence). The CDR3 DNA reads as TGCAGTGCTAGCGGAGGGTTCGAATACGAGCAGTACTTC. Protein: CSASGGFEYEQYF.

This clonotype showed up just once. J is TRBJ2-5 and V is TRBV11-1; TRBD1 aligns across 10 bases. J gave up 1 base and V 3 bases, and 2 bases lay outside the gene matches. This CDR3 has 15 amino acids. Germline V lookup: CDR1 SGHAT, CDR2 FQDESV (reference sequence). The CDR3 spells CASSLTGGRQETQYF. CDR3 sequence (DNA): TGTGCCAGCAGCTTGACAGGGGGCCGCCAAGAGACCCAGTACTTC.

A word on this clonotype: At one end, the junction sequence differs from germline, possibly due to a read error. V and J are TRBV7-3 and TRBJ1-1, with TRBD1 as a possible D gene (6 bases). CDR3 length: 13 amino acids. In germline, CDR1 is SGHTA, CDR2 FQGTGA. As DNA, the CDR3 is TGTGCCAGCAGCTTAACGGGGGGCACTAAAGCTTTCTTT. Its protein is CASSLTGGTKAFF.

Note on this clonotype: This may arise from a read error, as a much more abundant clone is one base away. The CDR3 reads CANTPDGGFNQPQHF. The CDR3 nucleotides are TGTGCCAACACCCCCGACGGTGGATTCAATCAGCCCCAGCATTTT. The rearrangement joins TRBV7-2 to TRBJ1-5, with D unclear. The V gene lost 10 bases and the J gene lost 3 bases, with 19 bases spanning the gap. Germline-derived CDR1 and CDR2 are SGHTA and FQGNSA. This CDR3 has 15 residues.

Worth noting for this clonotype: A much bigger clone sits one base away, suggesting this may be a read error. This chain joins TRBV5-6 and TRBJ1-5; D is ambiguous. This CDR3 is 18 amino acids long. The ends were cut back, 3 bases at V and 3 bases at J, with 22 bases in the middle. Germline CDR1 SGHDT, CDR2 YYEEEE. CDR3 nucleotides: TGTGCCAGCAGCTATGGCGAGGCAGCGATTCCATACAATCAGCCCCAGCATTTT. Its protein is CASSYGEAAIPYNQPQHF.

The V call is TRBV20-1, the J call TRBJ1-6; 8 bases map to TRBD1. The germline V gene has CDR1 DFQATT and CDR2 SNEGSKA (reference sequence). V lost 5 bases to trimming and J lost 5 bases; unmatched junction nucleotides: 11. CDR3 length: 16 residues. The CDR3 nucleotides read TGCAGTGCTCTTGAGACAGGGGTTTATGATAATTCACCCCTCCACTTT. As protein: CSALETGVYDNSPLHF.

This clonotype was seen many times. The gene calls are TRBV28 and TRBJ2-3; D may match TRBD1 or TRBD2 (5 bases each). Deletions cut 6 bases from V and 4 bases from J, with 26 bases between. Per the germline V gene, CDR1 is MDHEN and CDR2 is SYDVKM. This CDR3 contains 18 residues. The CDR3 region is CASRPDPGLGDGADTQYF. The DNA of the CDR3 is TGTGCCAGCAGACCCGACCCCGGACTGGGGGACGGCGCAGATACGCAGTATTTT.

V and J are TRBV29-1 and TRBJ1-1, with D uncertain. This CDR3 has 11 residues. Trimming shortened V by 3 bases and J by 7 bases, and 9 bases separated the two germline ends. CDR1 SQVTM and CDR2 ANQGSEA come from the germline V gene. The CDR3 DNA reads TGCAGCGTTGAGGTTCGGGTTGAAGCTTTCTTT. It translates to CSVEVRVEAFF.

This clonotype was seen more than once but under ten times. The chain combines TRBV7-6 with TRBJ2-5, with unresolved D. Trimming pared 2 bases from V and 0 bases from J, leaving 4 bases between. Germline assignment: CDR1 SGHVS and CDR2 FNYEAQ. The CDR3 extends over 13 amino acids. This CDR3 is CASSLIYQETQYF. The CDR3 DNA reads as TGTGCCAGCAGCTTAATCTACCAAGAGACCCAGTACTTC.

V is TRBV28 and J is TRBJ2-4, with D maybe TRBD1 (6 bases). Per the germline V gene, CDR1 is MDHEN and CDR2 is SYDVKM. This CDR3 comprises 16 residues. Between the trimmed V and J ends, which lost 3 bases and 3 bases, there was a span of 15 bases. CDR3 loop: CASSFTPGVDKNIQYF. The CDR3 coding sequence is TGTGCCAGCAGTTTCACGCCAGGGGTGGACAAAAACATTCAGTACTTC.

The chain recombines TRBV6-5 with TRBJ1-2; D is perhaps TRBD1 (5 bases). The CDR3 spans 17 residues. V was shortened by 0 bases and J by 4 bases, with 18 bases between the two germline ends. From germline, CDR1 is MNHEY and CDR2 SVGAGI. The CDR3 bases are TGTGCCAGCAGTTACTCAAAGAGACAGTCGAGCGGCTATGGCTACACCTTC. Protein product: CASSYSKRQSSGYGYTF.

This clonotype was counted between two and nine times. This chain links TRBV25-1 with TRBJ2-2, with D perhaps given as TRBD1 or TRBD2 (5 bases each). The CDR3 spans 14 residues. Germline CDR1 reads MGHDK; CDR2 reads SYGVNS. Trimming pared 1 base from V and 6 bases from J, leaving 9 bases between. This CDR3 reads CASSEFRDAGELFF. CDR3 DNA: TGTGCCAGCAGTGAATTTAGGGACGCCGGGGAGCTGTTTTTT.

The CDR3 coding sequence is TGTGCCAGCAGCGTAACCCGATCAGAGCTAGTCACGGGGGAGCTGTTTTTT. This translates into CASSVTRSELVTGELFF. The V call is TRBV9, the J call TRBJ2-2; D is unclear. Germline V gene lookup returns CDR1 SGDLS and CDR2 YYNGEE. The CDR3 is made up of 17 amino acids. Trimming removed 1 base at V and 8 bases at J, with 21 bases between.

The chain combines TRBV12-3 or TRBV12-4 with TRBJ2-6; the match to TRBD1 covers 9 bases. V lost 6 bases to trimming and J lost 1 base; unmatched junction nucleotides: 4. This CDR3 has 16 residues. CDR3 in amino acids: CASSWDRESGANVLTF. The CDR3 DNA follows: TGTGCCAGCAGCTGGGACAGGGAGTCTGGGGCCAACGTCCTGACTTTC.

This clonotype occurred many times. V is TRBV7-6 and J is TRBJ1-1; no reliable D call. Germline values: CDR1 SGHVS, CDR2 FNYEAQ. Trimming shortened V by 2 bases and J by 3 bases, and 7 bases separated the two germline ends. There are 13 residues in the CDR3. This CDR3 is CASSLYRHTEAFF. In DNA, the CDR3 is TGTGCCAGCAGCTTATACCGGCACACTGAAGCTTTCTTT.

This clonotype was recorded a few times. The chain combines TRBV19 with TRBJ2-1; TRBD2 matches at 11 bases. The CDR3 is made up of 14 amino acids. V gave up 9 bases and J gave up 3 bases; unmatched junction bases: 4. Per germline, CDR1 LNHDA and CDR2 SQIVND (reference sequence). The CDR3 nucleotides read TGTGCCAGCAAGACTAGCGGGGACTACAATGAGCAGTTCTTC. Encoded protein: CASKTSGDYNEQFF.